This T cell receptor (beta chain) originates from a study of T cell responses to AZD1222 COVID-19 vaccine. Comments on this clone: No antigen is known for it.

Produced via immunoSEQ multiplex PCR; TCRdb's table is partial and in-frame only. Its table lists about 140,000 clones. General observations from the study: White British people made up most donors, females outnumbered males, and clonal diversity was possibly underestimated. At 160-218 and 743-854, vaccine-associated CD4 TCRs were dominant, and they spanned spike. Baseline serostatus was positive in only six AZD1222 recipients. Spike-specific TCR breadth and depth went up after people got two AZD1222 doses.

The sequence came from an adult in good health. The sample comprised peripheral blood.

The CDR3 is CASRIARSNQPQHF. The CDR3 nucleotides read TGTGCCAGTAGAATTGCAAGGAGCAATCAGCCCCAGCATTTT. J is TRBJ1-5 and V is TRBV19; D is unresolved. Trimming removed 6 bases at V and 1 base at J, with 10 bases between. From germline, CDR1 is LNHDA and CDR2 SQIVND (reference sequence). The CDR3 has 14 amino acids.